This entry concerns a single TCR beta chain. Its specificity is unknown. Researchers picked out CD4+ and CD8+ T cells from PBMCs by sorting. This record comes from a study of CD8+ T cells in alopecia areata. The overall study: Treatment comprised oral tofacitinib, 5 to 10 mg twice daily, in treated patients. Tofacitinib treatment spanned 6 to 18 months, with 6 months off drug afterward. The study's findings and limits: Shared TCR sequences were less clear between patients than in mice, possibly partly from HLA diversity.

As the sequencing template, cDNA was produced by extracting RNA and reverse transcribing it. The assay was immunoSEQ multiplex PCR, and TCRdb's table has in-frame clones only and misses some. The repertoire holds about 250,000 clones, with roughly two thirds as singletons. CDR3 length equals 13 residues. Germline CDR1 reads SQVTM; CDR2 reads ANQGSEA. Trimming removed 3 bases from V and 5 bases from J, with 13 bases in between. The V call is TRBV29-1, the J call TRBJ2-5, with D possibly being TRBD2 (6 bases). The sequence was collected from a human donor with alopecia areata. The sample was CD4+ T cells sorted from blood, taken at week 0. The CDR3 nucleotides read TGCAGCGTTGAGGAGGGGCAAGGGGAGACCCAGTACTTC. This translates into CSVEEGQGETQYF.